This TCR beta chain is drawn from a study of tumor and adjacent non-tumor tissue in lung cancer. Three rounds of nested PCR, following a modified ARM-PCR protocol, produced the TCRbeta library. TCRdb analysed the multiplex PCR reads with MiXCR anew, one entry per CDR3 protein. Of about 200,000 distinct CDR3 sequences listed, 71% are singletons. RNA was extracted from bulk tissue without any cell sorting. This CDR3 has 14 amino acids. Germline V gives CDR1 SNHLY, CDR2 FYNNEI. Note on this clonotype: One junction end disagrees with the germline gene, perhaps due to a read error.

This clonotype was obtained from a man aged 55 to 69 with non-small cell lung cancer. The material sequenced was lung tumor tissue. V and J are TRBV2 and TRBJ2-7; D gene ambiguous. The CDR3 DNA reads TGTGTCAGCAGTGCCACAATGACCGGCTACGAGCAGTACTTC. As protein: CVSSATMTGYEQYF.